The sequence of this T cell receptor (beta chain) was determined in a study of blood T cell repertoires in COVID-19. Study as a whole: Italy, Spain and the United States were the sources of the convalescent and acute COVID-19 samples. The cDNA or gDNA used as material had been derived from T cells, B-cell-depleted T cells, or PBMCs.

The CDR3 extends over 16 amino acids. The ends lost 1 base at V and 2 bases at J; junction bases unmatched: 2. Germline loops: CDR1 SGDLS, CDR2 YYNGEE. In the authors' methods: Amplification of reference gene primers was used by the study to estimate nucleated cell counts. TCRdb's table, derived via immunoSEQ multiplex PCR, lists solely in-frame clones and lacks some. The D gene and trimming were derived from the DNA, and the V and J assignments and clone size from that table. The sample has approximately 50,000 clones, about four fifths seen once. This chain uses TRBV9 with TRBJ2-5; 13 bases agree with TRBD2. Source material: peripheral blood. The clonotype was recovered from a man aged 65-85 years with active COVID-19. This CDR3 is CASSVTSGGEQETQYF. CDR3 DNA: TGTGCCAGCAGCGTAACTAGCGGGGGGGAACAAGAGACCCAGTACTTC.